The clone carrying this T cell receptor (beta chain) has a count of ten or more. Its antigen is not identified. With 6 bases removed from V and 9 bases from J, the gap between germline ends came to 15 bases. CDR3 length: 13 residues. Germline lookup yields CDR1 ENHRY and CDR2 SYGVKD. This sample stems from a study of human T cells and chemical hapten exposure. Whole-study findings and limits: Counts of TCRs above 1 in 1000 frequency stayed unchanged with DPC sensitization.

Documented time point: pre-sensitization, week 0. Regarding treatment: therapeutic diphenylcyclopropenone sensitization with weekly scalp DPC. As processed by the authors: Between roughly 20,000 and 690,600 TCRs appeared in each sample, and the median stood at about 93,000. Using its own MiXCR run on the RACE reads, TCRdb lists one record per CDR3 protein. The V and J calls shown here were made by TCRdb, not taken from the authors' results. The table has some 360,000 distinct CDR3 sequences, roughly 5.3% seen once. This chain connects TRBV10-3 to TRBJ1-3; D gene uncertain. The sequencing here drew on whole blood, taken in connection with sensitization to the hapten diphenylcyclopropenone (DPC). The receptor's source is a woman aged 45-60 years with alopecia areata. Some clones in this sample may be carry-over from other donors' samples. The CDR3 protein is CAIRTSLTSTIYF. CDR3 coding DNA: TGTGCCATCAGAACGAGCTTGACGAGCACCATATATTTT.